This passage covers 3 T cell receptor beta chains from one sample sequenced in a study of T-cell memory formation after mild COVID-19. TCRdb re-analysed the 5' RACE reads in MiXCR, keeping a single row per CDR3 protein. The sample lists around 210,000 distinct CDR3 sequences; 9.5% were seen once. Source material: PBMCs or a T cell subset sorted from them (not recorded which). Receptors originate from a man younger than 30 who had mild COVID-19 (a few samples of this study predate the infection). Cell type and time point are not known.

This clonotype was seen at least ten times. The chain employs TRBV5-1 and TRBJ2-1; D gene unclear. The CDR3 spans 15 residues. The V gene lost 2 bases and the J gene lost 0 bases, with 9 bases spanning the gap. CDR1 and CDR2 (germline): SGHRS, YFSETQ. DNA of the CDR3: TGCGCCAGCAGCTTTTCAGTGGGCTCCTACAATGAGCAGTTCTTC. This sequence encodes CASSFSVGSYNEQFF.

This clonotype was detected only a few times. CDR3 region: CASSRQGGEKLFF. In DNA, the CDR3 is TGTGCCAGCAGCCGACAGGGAGGAGAAAAACTGTTTTTT. This chain joins TRBV12-3 or TRBV12-4 and TRBJ1-4; 7 nucleotides line up with TRBD1. Trimming took 6 bases from V and 8 from J; bases not matched to a gene: 6. The CDR3 is made up of 13 amino acids.

The table lists this clonotype with a few counts. The chain links TRBV20-1 to TRBJ2-2, with 9 bases that match TRBD1. This CDR3 has 16 amino acids. With V trimmed by 3 bases and J by 7 bases, 12 bases remained unmatched. Germline CDR1 is DFQATT and CDR2 is SNEGSKA (reference sequence). The CDR3 DNA is TGCAGTGCTAGGGCTCCGGGACAGGGTTTATTCGGGGAGCTGTTTTTT. Its translation: CSARAPGQGLFGELFF.